This entry concerns a single T cell receptor beta chain. Its target is not known. The junction and the germline gene differ at one end; a read error may be behind it. This sample is part of a study of beta chain features in type 1 diabetes. Study-level results: Shortening of TCRB CDR3s, moderate but significant, appeared in all four CD4+ subsets of Type 1 diabetes patients. The study left unresolved whether HLA type influences TCRB rearrangement.

Germline lookup yields CDR1 SSHAT and CDR2 FNYEAQ (reference sequence). The CDR3 contains 15 residues. The isolated RNA, all of it, was reverse transcribed, so expressed TCRB transcripts were what got sequenced. Regulatory, naive and central memory T cell samples averaged around 3.5 million reads. Sequencing used immunoSEQ multiplex PCR; TCRdb keeps in-frame clones, though not all of them. This sample has about 220,000 clones; under 13% occur once, and the top ten carry approximately 1.4%. The purity of all sorted populations exceeded 95%. The chain links TRBV7-7 to TRBJ2-1; 9 positions agree with TRBD2. The receptor comes from a man in his late teens or twenties in good health. The sequencing input was central memory CD4+ T cells from blood. CDR3 bases: TGTGCTAGCAGCTTAGGACTAGCGAGGAGCAATGAGCAGTTCTTC. As protein: CASSLGLARSNEQFF.